The TCR beta chain under discussion was sequenced for a study of OX40 agonist ivuxolimab in advanced cancers. The overall study: Those treated in dose escalation had hepatocellular carcinoma, melanoma, renal cell cancer or head and neck cancer.

The CDR3 extends over 16 amino acids. V was pared by 1 base and J by 7 bases, with 16 bases between. The germline gives CDR1 LGHNA, CDR2 YSLEER. Data came from immunoSEQ multiplex PCR; TCRdb stores just in-frame clones and leaves some out. The repertoire includes 25,000 to 30,000 clones, around four fifths of them detected once, and over 8.5% sits in the top ten. In this sample, this clone turned up once. The chain is built from TRBV4-3 and TRBJ1-4, with D perhaps matching TRBD1 (6 bases). This sequence originates from an adult with an advanced solid tumor such as melanoma, head and neck, liver or kidney cancer. The source material was CD4+ or CD8+ T cells sorted from blood, sampled in a trial of the OX40 agonist ivuxolimab. CDR3 loop: CASSQGEGQWSEKLFF. CDR3 DNA: TGCGCCAGCAGCCAAGGGGAAGGACAGTGGAGTGAAAAACTGTTTTTT.